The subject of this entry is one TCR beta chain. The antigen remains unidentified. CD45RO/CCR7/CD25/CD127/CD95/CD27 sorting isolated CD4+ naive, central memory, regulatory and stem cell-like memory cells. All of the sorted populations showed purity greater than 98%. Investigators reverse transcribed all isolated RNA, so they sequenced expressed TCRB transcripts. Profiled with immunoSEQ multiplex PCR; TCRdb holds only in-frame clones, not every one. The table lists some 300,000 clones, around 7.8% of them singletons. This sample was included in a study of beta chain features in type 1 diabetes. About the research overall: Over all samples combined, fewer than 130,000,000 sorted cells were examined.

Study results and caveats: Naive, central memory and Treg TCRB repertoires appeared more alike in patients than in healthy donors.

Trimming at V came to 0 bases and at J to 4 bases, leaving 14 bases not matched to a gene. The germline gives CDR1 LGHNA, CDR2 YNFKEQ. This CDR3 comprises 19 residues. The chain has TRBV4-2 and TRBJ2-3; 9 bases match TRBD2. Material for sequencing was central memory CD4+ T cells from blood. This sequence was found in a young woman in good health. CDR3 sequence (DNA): TGTGCCAGCAGCCAAGAGCCCCATCTAAGCGGGGGGAACCCAGATACGCAGTATTTT. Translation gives CASSQEPHLSGGNPDTQYF.